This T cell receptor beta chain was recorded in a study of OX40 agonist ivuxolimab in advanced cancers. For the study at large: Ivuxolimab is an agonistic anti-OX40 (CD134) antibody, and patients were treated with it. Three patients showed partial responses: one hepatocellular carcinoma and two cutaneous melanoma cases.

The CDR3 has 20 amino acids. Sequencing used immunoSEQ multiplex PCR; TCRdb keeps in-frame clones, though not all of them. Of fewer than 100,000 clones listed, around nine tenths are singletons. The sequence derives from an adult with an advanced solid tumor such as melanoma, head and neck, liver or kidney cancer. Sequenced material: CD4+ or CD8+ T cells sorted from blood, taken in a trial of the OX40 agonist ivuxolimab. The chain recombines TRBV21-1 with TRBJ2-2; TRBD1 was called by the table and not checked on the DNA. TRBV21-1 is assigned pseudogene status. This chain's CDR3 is CASSKAQRKRRTPNTGELFF. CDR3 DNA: TGTGCCAGCAGCAAAGCGCAGAGAAAGCGACGGACACCGAACACCGGGGAGCTGTTTTTT.